What follows are 32 T cell receptor beta chains derived from one specimen sequenced in a study of T cell responses to AZD1222 COVID-19 vaccine (dated by TCRdb to the early 2020s). The sample's time point, from its label and the paper: about 28 days (+/-7) after the second vaccine dose. Receptor libraries were prepared by the immunoSEQ multiplex PCR assay. This immuneACCESS table, as held by TCRdb, lists in-frame sequences with V and J called but not all clones. Of the missing ones, under half trace to an unresolved V gene in checked studies; the others have no known cause. This sample holds about 20,000 clones; almost 85% were observed only once. The ten most abundant clones make up around 16% of the sample. The input for sequencing was peripheral blood, taken 28 days after the second AZD1222 dose. All receptors derive from an adult who received the AZD1222 COVID-19 vaccine.

The J gene is TRBJ2-7, the V gene TRBV11-3, with D perhaps TRBD2 (6 bases). Trimming removed 0 bases from V and 6 bases from J, with 9 bases in between. This CDR3 is 13 amino acids long. CDR1 SGHNT and CDR2 YENEEA come from the germline V gene. CDR3 DNA sequence: TGTGCCAGCAGCTTAGATCGAGCGGGCGAGCAGTACTTC. It translates to CASSLDRAGEQYF.

The CDR3 is CASTRELNTEAFF. Here the CDR3 DNA reads TGTGCCAGCACCCGCGAGTTGAACACTGAAGCTTTCTTT. This rearrangement joins TRBV12-3 or TRBV12-4 to TRBJ1-1; D unclear. The V end was cut by 7 bases, the J end by 0 bases, with 9 bases between. The CDR3 sequence is 13 residues long.

The V and J genes are TRBV6-5 and TRBJ2-7; weak D call: TRBD2 (5 bases). Between the trimmed V and J ends, which lost 4 bases and 1 base, there was a span of 14 bases. The CDR3 has 15 amino acids. Germline V gene data show CDR1 as MNHEY and CDR2 as SVGAGI. CDR3 residues: CASSLGGEGSYEQYF. CDR3 bases: TGTGCCAGCAGTTTGGGCGGTGAGGGTTCCTACGAGCAGTACTTC.

The CDR3 sequence: CASSNMKDSPLHF. The CDR3, as DNA: TGCGCCAGCAGTAATATGAAGGATTCACCCCTCCACTTT. This chain uses TRBV5-1 with TRBJ1-6; no reliable D call. From germline, CDR1 is SGHRS and CDR2 YFSETQ. V dropped 5 bases and J dropped 8 bases, with 11 bases sitting between them. The CDR3 has 13 amino acids.

V is TRBV12-5 and J is TRBJ1-2; TRBD1 is a possible D gene (6 bases). Looked up from germline, CDR1 is LGHNT and CDR2 is FRNRAP. This CDR3 contains 14 residues. Trimming shortened V by 5 bases and J by 4 bases, and 14 bases separated the two germline ends. CDR3 loop: CASGLGGDGYGYTF. CDR3 coding DNA: TGTGCTAGTGGTCTAGGGGGAGATGGCTATGGCTACACCTTC. The variable domain in full, with the rest retrieved from reference TRBV12-5 and TRBJ1-2, is DARVTQTPRHKVTEMGQEVTMRCQPILGHNTVFWYRQTMMQGLELLAYFRNRAPLDDSGMPKDRFSAEMPDATLATLKIQPSEPRDSAVYFCASGLGGDGYGYTFGSGTRLTVV.

The chain combines TRBV5-1 with TRBJ2-5; 8 nucleotides line up with TRBD1. This CDR3 is 15 amino acids long. With 3 bases clipped from V and 4 bases from J, the junction kept 8 bases outside the gene matches. Germline V gives CDR1 SGHRS, CDR2 YFSETQ. The CDR3 coding sequence is TGCGCCAGCAGCTCGAGGACAGGGACTTTAGAGACCCAGTACTTC. It yields the protein CASSSRTGTLETQYF.

This clone is a singleton in its sample. The genes are TRBV11-3 and TRBJ2-4, with D uncertain. CDR1 SGHNT and CDR2 YENEEA come from the germline V gene. V shed 5 bases and J shed 6 bases, with 14 bases lying between them. This CDR3 spans 14 amino acids. For the CDR3, the DNA is TGTGCCAGCAGCATAACTCGTGCGTCAAACATTCAGTACTTC. Its protein product is CASSITRASNIQYF.

The chain uses TRBV12-3 or TRBV12-4 and TRBJ1-2; no definite D call. The CDR3 spans 12 residues. V lost 5 bases, J lost 8 bases, and 12 bases lay in between. Here the CDR3 reads CASSLGRMGYTF. DNA for the CDR3: TGTGCCAGCAGTCTGGGGAGAATGGGCTACACCTTC.

This chain uses TRBV6-6 with TRBJ2-1; 9 nucleotides align to TRBD2. CDR1 is MNHNY and CDR2 is SVGAGI in the germline V gene (reference sequence). Trimming removed 6 bases from V and 8 bases from J; junction bases left unmatched: 14. The CDR3 is 16 residues long. CDR3 protein: CASSQPRSGRFDEQFF. CDR3 bases: TGTGCCAGCAGCCAACCTAGGAGCGGGAGGTTCGATGAGCAGTTCTTC.

This clone was seen only once. The V call is TRBV28, the J call TRBJ1-5, with D maybe TRBD1 (5 bases). CDR1 and CDR2 (germline): MDHEN, SYDVKM. The CDR3 consists of 14 residues. V was cut by 9 bases and J by 0 bases, with 12 bases left in between. The CDR3 region is CASFWGNSNQPQHF. CDR3 in DNA: TGTGCCAGTTTCTGGGGGAATAGCAATCAGCCCCAGCATTTT.

The chain recombines TRBV30 with TRBJ2-5, with D maybe TRBD1 (6 bases). The CDR3 runs 14 residues. Per the germline V gene, CDR1 is GTSNPN and CDR2 is SVGIG (reference sequence). V dropped 0 bases and J dropped 2 bases, with 10 bases sitting between them. Written as DNA, the CDR3 is TGTGCCTGGAGTGTGTCAGGGGCACAAGAGACCCAGTACTTC. Protein product: CAWSVSGAQETQYF.

The chain recombines TRBV28 with TRBJ2-7; D may correspond to TRBD1 or TRBD2 (7 bases each). Germline V gene lookup returns CDR1 MDHEN and CDR2 SYDVKM. The CDR3 has 20 residues. V lost 7 bases, J lost 0 bases, and 31 bases lay in between. The CDR3 here is CASTPEGGRGLALSSYEQYF. In nucleotides, the CDR3 is TGTGCCAGCACCCCTGAGGGAGGGAGGGGGCTAGCGCTTAGCTCCTACGAGCAGTACTTC.

This sequence joins TRBV5-1 and TRBJ1-1; D uncertain. This CDR3 region has 13 residues. V lost 2 bases and J lost 2, with 7 bases in between. Germline-derived CDR1 and CDR2 are SGHRS and YFSETQ. CDR3: CASSFDVNTEAFF. The CDR3 DNA reads as TGCGCCAGCAGCTTCGACGTAAACACTGAAGCTTTCTTT.

The chain uses TRBV7-2 and TRBJ1-1, with a tentative D call TRBD1 (6 bases). The V gene's germline CDR1 is SGHTA and CDR2 FQGNSA. This CDR3 comprises 14 residues. Trimming removed 5 bases from V and 10 bases from J, with 20 bases in between. The CDR3 DNA follows: TGTGCCAGCAGCGTGTCGACAGGCAATGAAGGAGCTTTCTTT. Its protein is CASSVSTGNEGAFF. Based on the CDR3 plus reference TRBV7-2 and TRBJ1-1, the full variable domain is GAGVSQSPSNKVTEKGKDVELRCDPISGHTALYWYRQSLGQGLEFLIYFQGNSAPDKSGLPSDRFSAERTGGSVSTLTIQRTQQEDSAVYLCASSVSTGNEGAFFGQGTRLTVV.

The chain is built from TRBV21-1 and TRBJ2-1; the listed D gene, TRBD2, was not tested against the DNA. TRBV21-1 is shown as a pseudogene. The CDR3 totals 16 residues. This chain's CDR3 is CASPTGTSGRAGEQFF. CDR3 DNA: TGTGCCAGCCCCACGGGGACTAGCGGGAGGGCCGGTGAGCAGTTCTTC.

V usage is TRBV10-2 and J usage is TRBJ2-2; TRBD2 matches at 7 bases. This CDR3 comprises 15 residues. With V trimmed by 4 bases and J by 0 bases, 2 bases remained unmatched. Germline-derived CDR1 and CDR2 are WSHSY and SAAADI. The CDR3: CASSATSPNTGELFF. The CDR3 DNA sequence: TGCGCCAGCAGTGCGACTAGCCCGAACACCGGGGAGCTGTTTTTT.

V is TRBV20-1 and J is TRBJ2-5; 7 nucleotides line up with TRBD2. CDR1 is DFQATT and CDR2 is SNEGSKA in the germline V gene (reference sequence). V lost 5 bases to trimming and J lost 5 bases; unmatched junction nucleotides: 2. This CDR3 comprises 11 residues. The CDR3 spells CSALGGETQYF. Here the CDR3 DNA reads TGCAGTGCTCTGGGGGGGGAGACCCAGTACTTC.

V is TRBV11-3 and J is TRBJ2-7; D may be TRBD2 (6 bases). The CDR3 is made up of 15 amino acids. Germline loops: CDR1 SGHNT, CDR2 YENEEA. Trimming pared 0 bases from V and 7 bases from J, leaving 16 bases between. The CDR3 DNA reads TGTGCCAGCAGCTTAGAACAAACTGCCGCGGGGGAGCAGTACTTC. It specifies CASSLEQTAAGEQYF.

This chain links TRBV7-9 with TRBJ1-2; 9 nucleotides match TRBD1. Unmatched junction bases numbered 4, after V lost 0 bases and J lost 5 bases. Germline assignment: CDR1 SEHNR and CDR2 FQNEAQ (reference sequence). The CDR3 spans 15 residues. The CDR3 DNA is TGTGCCAGCAGCTTAGCCGGGACAGGGAGTTATGGCTACACCTTC. Translation: CASSLAGTGSYGYTF.

The chain employs TRBV28 and TRBJ2-2; D may be TRBD2 (5 bases). The germline V gene has CDR1 MDHEN and CDR2 SYDVKM. V was clipped by 5 bases and J by 4 bases, with 14 bases between them. The CDR3 covers 15 residues. CDR3 sequence (DNA): TGTGCCAGCAGTGCAGCGGCCTATTCCACCGGGGAGCTGTTTTTT. Its translation is CASSAAAYSTGELFF.

This clone was seen a single time. This chain joins TRBV28 and TRBJ1-4, with no clear D. The germline V and J ends were trimmed by 4 bases and 3 bases, with 9 bases remaining between them. CDR1 and CDR2 from the germline V gene are MDHEN and SYDVKM. This CDR3 has 14 residues. CDR3 bases: TGTGCCAGCAGTTATCGTACTCCTAATGAAAAACTGTTTTTT. Translation gives CASSYRTPNEKLFF.

As to this clone: Other DNA sequences within the sample encode an identical CDR3. The rearrangement uses TRBV4-2 and TRBJ1-6; D not certain. This CDR3 spans 13 amino acids. The V and J ends lost 3 bases and 8 bases respectively, with 8 bases between them. Germline V gene data show CDR1 as LGHNA and CDR2 as YNFKEQ. The CDR3 nucleotides are TGTGCCAGCAGCCAGGGTGGGGATTCACCCCTCCACTTT. This translates into CASSQGGDSPLHF.

The gene calls are TRBV11-3 and TRBJ2-7; TRBD2 might be the D (5 bases). Trimming left V 7 bases short and J 3 bases short, with 13 bases between. Germline CDR1 is SGHNT and CDR2 is YENEEA. The CDR3 totals 13 residues. CDR3 amino acids: CASTDSTSYEQYF. The DNA for the CDR3 is TGTGCCAGCACCGACTCCACTAGCTACGAGCAGTACTTC.

This clone was picked up one time. The chain employs TRBV6-2 or TRBV6-3 and TRBJ2-1, with 7 bases matching TRBD2. Germline CDR1 MNHEY, CDR2 SVGEGT. V was pared by 6 bases and J by 3 bases, with 5 bases of the junction left unmatched. The CDR3 contains 14 residues. The CDR3 DNA is TGTGCCAGCAGCCGCGGGAGTCGCTACAATGAGCAGTTCTTC. The encoded protein is CASSRGSRYNEQFF.

V gene TRBV27 combines with J gene TRBJ2-3; TRBD1 or TRBD2 may be the D gene (5 bases each). CDR1 MNHEY and CDR2 SMNVEV come from the germline V gene (reference sequence). The CDR3 totals 14 residues. Trimming cost V 6 bases and J 0 bases, with 10 bases left between them. DNA of the CDR3: TGTGCCAGCAGGACAGACTACAGCACAGATACGCAGTATTTT. Its translation is CASRTDYSTDTQYF.

This clone is a singleton in its sample. The chain uses TRBV28 and TRBJ2-7; no firm D call. Trimming stripped 7 bases from V and 5 bases from J, with 9 bases between. From germline, CDR1 is MDHEN and CDR2 SYDVKM. The CDR3 sequence is 11 residues long. CDR3 protein: CASTAFNEQYF. CDR3 coding DNA: TGTGCCAGCACCGCTTTCAACGAGCAGTACTTC.

The chain carries TRBV6-4 and TRBJ1-6; possibly TRBD1 for D (5 bases). The germline gives CDR1 MRHNA, CDR2 SNTAGT. Trimming left V 2 bases short and J 7 bases short, with 12 bases between. The CDR3 runs 15 residues. The CDR3 here is CASSDGGIGNSPLHF. The CDR3 DNA sequence: TGTGCCAGCAGTGACGGGGGGATCGGGAATTCACCCCTCCACTTT.

The chain recombines TRBV11-2 with TRBJ1-2; D unresolved. V lost 5 bases, J lost 13 bases, and 14 bases lay in between. The CDR3 sequence is 11 residues long. CDR1 SGHAT and CDR2 FQNNGV come from the germline V gene. CDR3 in amino acids: CASSTRLSPTF. DNA for the CDR3: TGTGCCAGCAGCACCCGGCTTTCTCCCACCTTC.

The chain uses TRBV28 and TRBJ2-7; 10 bases align to TRBD2. CDR3 length: 16 amino acids. Trimming at V came to 2 bases and at J to 5 bases, leaving 9 bases not matched to a gene. The V gene's germline CDR1 is MDHEN and CDR2 SYDVKM. The CDR3 loop reads CASSLGGAGGRHEQYF. In nucleotides, the CDR3 is TGTGCCAGCAGTTTAGGGGGAGCGGGAGGGCGGCACGAGCAGTACTTC.

A few counts support this clone. The rearrangement uses TRBV12-5 and TRBJ2-1; D remains ambiguous. The CDR3 spans 12 residues. V shed 1 base and J shed 7 bases, with 5 bases lying between them. The germline V gene has CDR1 LGHNT and CDR2 FRNRAP. The CDR3 coding sequence is TGTGCTAGTGGTTTGGATAGGAATGAGCAGTTCTTC. Residues: CASGLDRNEQFF. Variable domain in full (rest from reference TRBV12-5 and TRBJ2-1): DARVTQTPRHKVTEMGQEVTMRCQPILGHNTVFWYRQTMMQGLELLAYFRNRAPLDDSGMPKDRFSAEMPDATLATLKIQPSEPRDSAVYFCASGLDRNEQFFGPGTRLTVL.

This clone was detected only once. The chain has TRBV7-3 and TRBJ2-3; D not certain. Trimming took off 4 bases at V and 9 bases at J, with 14 bases between the two ends. The length of the CDR3 is 13 residues. Looked up from germline, CDR1 is SGHTA and CDR2 is FQGTGA. The CDR3: CASSSVGQETQYF. The CDR3, as DNA: TGTGCCAGCAGCTCTGTAGGGCAGGAGACGCAGTATTTT.

V usage is TRBV29-1 and J usage is TRBJ1-1, with a possible D match to TRBD1 (5 bases). CDR3 length equals 17 residues. Germline V lookup: CDR1 SQVTM, CDR2 ANQGSEA. V lost 5 bases and J lost 1, with 23 bases in between. CDR3 DNA sequence: TGCAGCGTTCCACCCCTTGGAGAGACAGTCCCGAACACTGAAGCTTTCTTT. Its protein product is CSVPPLGETVPNTEAFF.